What follows describes a single T cell receptor (beta chain). These data originate in a study of cytomegalovirus exposure and HLA in healthy donors. Germline V gives CDR1 SGHNT, CDR2 YYREEE (reference sequence). Trimming took 4 bases from V and 4 from J, leaving 14 bases between them. The CDR3 spans 14 residues. 13 Jbeta primers and 60 Vbeta primers were used for the PCR. Repertoires were generated with immunoSEQ multiplex PCR, while TCRdb's copy carries only in-frame clones and drops some. This listing includes roughly 220,000 clones. This sequence originates from a girl aged 2 to 9 in good health and CMV-seropositive. Material: PBMCs. This chain joins TRBV5-4 and TRBJ1-2, with TRBD1 as a possible D gene (5 bases). In DNA form, the CDR3 reads TGTGCCAGCAGCCAATCGGGGGGTATCTATGGCTACACCTTC. Protein product: CASSQSGGIYGYTF.